Sequencing of this T cell receptor beta chain was carried out in a study of beta chain features in type 1 diabetes. The study's findings and limits: The study found fewer insertions and more deletions at VDJ junctions in type 1 diabetes patients. Moderate but significant shortening of TCRB CDR3s was recorded in all four CD4+ subsets from Type 1 diabetes patients.

Reverse transcription of all isolated RNA meant that expressed TCRB transcripts were sequenced. Naive, central memory and regulatory T cell samples produced a mean of about 3.5 million reads. The data were produced by immunoSEQ multiplex PCR, yet TCRdb's version contains in-frame clones alone and is incomplete. The sample lists more than 250,000 clones, about 20% seen once, with about 0.027% in the top ten. The CDR3 spans 13 residues. Germline CDR1 and CDR2: SGHTA and FQGTGA. The junction had 3 bases not matched to a gene; V was cut back by 4 bases and J by 6 bases. One heparinised blood draw averaging approximately 0.11 L was given by each donor. Regarding this clone: Its specificity is unknown.

The receptor comes from a middle-aged woman with type 1 diabetes. Sequencing was done on a sample of naive CD4+ T cells from blood. The chain employs TRBV7-3 and TRBJ2-1, with 7 bases that match TRBD2. The CDR3 nucleotides read TGTGCCAGCAGCTCGGGCGGGGGCAATGAGCAGTTCTTC. Its protein product is CASSSGGGNEQFF.